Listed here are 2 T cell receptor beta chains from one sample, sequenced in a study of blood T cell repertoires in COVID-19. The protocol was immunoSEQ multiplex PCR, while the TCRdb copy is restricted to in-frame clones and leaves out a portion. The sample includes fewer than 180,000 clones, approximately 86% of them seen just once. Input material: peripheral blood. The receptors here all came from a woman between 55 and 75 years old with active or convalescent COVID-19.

DNA for the CDR3: TGTGCCAGCAGCCCCCAGGGGGCTGGCAATCAGCCCCAGCATTTT. The encoded protein is CASSPQGAGNQPQHF. V and J are TRBV7-9 and TRBJ1-5; TRBD1 matches at 8 bases. V lost 5 bases to trimming and J lost 2 bases; unmatched junction nucleotides: 5. The CDR3 is 15 residues long. Germline CDR1 reads SEHNR; CDR2 reads FQNEAQ (reference sequence).

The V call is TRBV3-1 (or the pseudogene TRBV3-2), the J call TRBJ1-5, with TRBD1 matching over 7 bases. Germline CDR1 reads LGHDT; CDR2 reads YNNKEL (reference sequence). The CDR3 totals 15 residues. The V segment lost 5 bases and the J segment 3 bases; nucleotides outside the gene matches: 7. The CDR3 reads CASSLAGGFNQPQHF. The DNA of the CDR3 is TGTGCCAGCAGCTTAGCAGGGGGATTCAATCAGCCCCAGCATTTT.